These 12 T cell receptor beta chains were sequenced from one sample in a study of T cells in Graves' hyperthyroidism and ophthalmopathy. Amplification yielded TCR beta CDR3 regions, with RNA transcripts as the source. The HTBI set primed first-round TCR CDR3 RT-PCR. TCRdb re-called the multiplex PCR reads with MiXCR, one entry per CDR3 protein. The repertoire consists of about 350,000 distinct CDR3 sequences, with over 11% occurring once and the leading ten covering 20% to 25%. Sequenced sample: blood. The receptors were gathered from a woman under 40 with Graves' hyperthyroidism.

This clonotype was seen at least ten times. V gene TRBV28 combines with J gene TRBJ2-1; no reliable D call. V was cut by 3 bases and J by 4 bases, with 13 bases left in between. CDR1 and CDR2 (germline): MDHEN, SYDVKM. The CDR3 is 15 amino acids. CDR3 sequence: CASSFYLGKYNEQFF. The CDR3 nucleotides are TGTGCCAGCAGTTTCTACTTGGGGAAGTACAATGAGCAGTTCTTC.

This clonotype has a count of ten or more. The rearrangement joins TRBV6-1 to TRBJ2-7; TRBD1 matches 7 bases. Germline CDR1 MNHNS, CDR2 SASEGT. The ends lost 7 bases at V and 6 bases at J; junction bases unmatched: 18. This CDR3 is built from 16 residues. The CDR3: CASTPRTGRLIGEQYF. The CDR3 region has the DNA TGTGCCAGCACCCCCAGGACAGGCCGACTGATTGGCGAGCAGTACTTC.

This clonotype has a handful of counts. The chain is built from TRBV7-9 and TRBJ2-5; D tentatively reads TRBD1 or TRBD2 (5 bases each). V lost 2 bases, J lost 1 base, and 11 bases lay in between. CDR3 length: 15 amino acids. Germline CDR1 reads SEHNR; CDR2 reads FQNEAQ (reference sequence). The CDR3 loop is CASSLKGPFQETQYF. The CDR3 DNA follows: TGTGCCAGCAGCTTAAAGGGACCGTTCCAAGAGACCCAGTACTTC.

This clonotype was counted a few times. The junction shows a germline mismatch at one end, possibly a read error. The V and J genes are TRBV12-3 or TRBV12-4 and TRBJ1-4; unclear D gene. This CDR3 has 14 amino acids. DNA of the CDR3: TGTGCCAGCGGTTTTCTCAGCCAAGGCGGAAAACTGTTTTTT. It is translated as CASGFLSQGGKLFF.

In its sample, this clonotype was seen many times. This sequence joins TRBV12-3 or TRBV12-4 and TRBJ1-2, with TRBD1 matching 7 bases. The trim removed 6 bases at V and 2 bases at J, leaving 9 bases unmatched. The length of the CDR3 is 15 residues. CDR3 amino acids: CASRRTGVGNYGYTF. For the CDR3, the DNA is TGTGCCAGCAGACGAACAGGGGTGGGCAACTATGGCTACACCTTC.

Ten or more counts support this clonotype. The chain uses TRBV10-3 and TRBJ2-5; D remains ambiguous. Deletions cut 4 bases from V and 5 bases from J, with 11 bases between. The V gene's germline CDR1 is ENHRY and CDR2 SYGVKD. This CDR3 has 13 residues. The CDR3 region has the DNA TGTGCCATCAGTGGATCGGGCGACGAGACCCAGTACTTC. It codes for CAISGSGDETQYF.

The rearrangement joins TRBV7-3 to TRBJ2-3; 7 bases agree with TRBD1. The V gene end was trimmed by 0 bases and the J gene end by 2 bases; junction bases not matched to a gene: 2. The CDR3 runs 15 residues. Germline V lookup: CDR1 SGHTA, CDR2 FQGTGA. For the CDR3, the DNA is TGTGCCAGCAGCTTAACGGGACAGCCCACAGATACGCAGTATTTT. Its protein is CASSLTGQPTDTQYF.

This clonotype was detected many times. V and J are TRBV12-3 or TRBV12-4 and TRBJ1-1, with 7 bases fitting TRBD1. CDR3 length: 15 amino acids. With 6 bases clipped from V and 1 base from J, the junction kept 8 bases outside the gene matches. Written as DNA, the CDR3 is TGTGCCAGCAGCCAGACCGGGACAGCGAACACTGAAGCTTTCTTT. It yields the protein CASSQTGTANTEAFF.

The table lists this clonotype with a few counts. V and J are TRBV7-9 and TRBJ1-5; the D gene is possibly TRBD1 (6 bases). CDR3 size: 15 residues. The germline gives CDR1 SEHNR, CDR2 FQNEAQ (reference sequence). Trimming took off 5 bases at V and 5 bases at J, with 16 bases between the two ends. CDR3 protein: CASSHTGQPHQPQHF. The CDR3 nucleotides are TGTGCCAGCAGCCATACCGGACAGCCCCATCAGCCCCAGCATTTT.

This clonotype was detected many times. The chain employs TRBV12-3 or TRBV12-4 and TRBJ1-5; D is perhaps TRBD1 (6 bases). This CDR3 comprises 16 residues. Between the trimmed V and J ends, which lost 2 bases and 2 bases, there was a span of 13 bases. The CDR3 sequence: CASSLMGAAGNQPQHF. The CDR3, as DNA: TGTGCCAGCAGTTTAATGGGGGCGGCGGGCAATCAGCCCCAGCATTTT.

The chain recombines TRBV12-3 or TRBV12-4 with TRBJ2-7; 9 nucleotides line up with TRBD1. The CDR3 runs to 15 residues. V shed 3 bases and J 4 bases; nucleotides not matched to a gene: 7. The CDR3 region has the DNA TGTGCCAGCAGTTTCCCCGGGACAGGGTTGTACGAGCAGTACTTC. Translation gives CASSFPGTGLYEQYF.

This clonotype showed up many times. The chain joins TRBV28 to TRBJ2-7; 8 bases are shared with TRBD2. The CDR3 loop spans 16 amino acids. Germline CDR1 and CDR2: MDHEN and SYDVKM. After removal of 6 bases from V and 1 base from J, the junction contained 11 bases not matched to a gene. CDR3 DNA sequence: TGTGCCAGCAGCCTCACCAGCGGGGGTATGTCCTACGAGCAGTACTTC. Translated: CASSLTSGGMSYEQYF.